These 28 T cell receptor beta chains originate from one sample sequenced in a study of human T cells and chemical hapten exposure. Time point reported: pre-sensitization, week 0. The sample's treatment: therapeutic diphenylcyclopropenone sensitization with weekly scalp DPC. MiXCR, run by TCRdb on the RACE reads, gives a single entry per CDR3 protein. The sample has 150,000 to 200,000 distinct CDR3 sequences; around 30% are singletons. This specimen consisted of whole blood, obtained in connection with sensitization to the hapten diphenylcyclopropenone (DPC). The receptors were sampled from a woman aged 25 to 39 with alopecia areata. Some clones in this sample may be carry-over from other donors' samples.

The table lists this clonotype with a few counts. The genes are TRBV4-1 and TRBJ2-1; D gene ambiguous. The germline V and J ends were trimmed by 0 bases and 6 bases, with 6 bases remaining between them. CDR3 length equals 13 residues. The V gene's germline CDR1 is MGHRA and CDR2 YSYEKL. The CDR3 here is CASSQDPGNEQFF. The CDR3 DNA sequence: TGCGCCAGCAGCCAAGATCCCGGCAATGAGCAGTTCTTC.

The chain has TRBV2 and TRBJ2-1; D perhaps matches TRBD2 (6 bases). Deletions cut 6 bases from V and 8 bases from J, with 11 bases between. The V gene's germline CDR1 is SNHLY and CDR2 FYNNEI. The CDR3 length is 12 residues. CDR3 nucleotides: TGTGCCAGCAGGGAGGGACGGTATGAGCAGTTCTTC. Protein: CASREGRYEQFF. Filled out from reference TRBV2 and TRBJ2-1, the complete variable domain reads EPEVTQTPSHQVTQMGQEVILRCVPISNHLYFYWYRQILGQKVEFLVSFYNNEISEKSEIFDDQFSVERPDGSNFTLKIRSTKLEDSAMYFCASREGRYEQFFGPGTRLTVL.

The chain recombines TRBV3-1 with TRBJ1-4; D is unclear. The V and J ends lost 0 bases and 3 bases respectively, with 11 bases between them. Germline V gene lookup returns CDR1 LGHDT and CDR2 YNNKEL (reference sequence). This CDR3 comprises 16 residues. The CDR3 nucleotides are TGTGCCAGCAGCCAAGATCCTGTAACGGCTAATGAAAAACTGTTTTTT. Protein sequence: CASSQDPVTANEKLFF.

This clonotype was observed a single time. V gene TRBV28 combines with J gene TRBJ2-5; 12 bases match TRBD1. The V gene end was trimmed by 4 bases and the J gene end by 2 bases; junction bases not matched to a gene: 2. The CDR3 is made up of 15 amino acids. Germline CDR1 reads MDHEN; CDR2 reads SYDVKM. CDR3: CASSWDRGQQETQYF. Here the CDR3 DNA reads TGTGCCAGCAGTTGGGACAGGGGGCAGCAAGAGACCCAGTACTTC.

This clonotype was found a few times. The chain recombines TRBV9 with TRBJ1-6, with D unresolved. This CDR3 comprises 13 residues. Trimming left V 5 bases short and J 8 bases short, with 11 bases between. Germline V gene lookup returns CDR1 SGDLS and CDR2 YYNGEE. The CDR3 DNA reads TGTGCCAGCAGTAGGACGGACGATTCACCCCTCCACTTT. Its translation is CASSRTDDSPLHF.

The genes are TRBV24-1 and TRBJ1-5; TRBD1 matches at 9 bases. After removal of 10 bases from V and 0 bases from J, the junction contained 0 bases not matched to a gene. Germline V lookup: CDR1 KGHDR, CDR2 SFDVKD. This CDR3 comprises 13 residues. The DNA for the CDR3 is TGTGCCACGACAGGGGGTAGCAATCAGCCCCAGCATTTT. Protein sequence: CATTGGSNQPQHF.

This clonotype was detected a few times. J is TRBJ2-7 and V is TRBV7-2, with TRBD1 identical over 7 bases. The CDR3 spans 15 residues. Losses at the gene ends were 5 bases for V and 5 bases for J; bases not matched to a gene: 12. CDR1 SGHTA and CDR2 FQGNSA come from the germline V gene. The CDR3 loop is CASSTLRLDRNEQYF. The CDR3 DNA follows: TGTGCCAGCAGCACACTTCGATTGGACAGGAACGAGCAGTACTTC.

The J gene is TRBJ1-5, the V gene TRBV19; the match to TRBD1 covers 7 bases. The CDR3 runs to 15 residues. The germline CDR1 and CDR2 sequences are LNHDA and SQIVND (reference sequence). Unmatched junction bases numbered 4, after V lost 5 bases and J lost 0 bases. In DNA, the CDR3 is TGTGCCAGTAGTGCCGGGACAGCTAGCAATCAGCCCCAGCATTTT. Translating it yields CASSAGTASNQPQHF.

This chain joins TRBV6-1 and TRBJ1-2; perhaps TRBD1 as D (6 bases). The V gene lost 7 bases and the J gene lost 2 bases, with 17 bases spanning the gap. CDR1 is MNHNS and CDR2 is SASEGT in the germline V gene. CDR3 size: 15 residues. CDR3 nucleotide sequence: TGTGCCAGCACCAACAGGGAAAGAGAAAACTATGGCTACACCTTC. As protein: CASTNRERENYGYTF.

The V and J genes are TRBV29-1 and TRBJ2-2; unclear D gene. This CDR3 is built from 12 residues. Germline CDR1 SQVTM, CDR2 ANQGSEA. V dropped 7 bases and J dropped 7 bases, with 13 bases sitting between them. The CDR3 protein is CSAQTDGGELFF. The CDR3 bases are TGCAGCGCCCAGACGGACGGCGGGGAGCTGTTTTTT.

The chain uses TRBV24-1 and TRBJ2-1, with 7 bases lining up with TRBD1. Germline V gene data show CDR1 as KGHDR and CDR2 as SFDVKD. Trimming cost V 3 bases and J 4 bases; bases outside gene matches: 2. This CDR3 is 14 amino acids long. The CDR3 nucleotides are TGTGCCACCAGTGATAAGGGACAGTACAATGAGCAGTTCTTC. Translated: CATSDKGQYNEQFF.

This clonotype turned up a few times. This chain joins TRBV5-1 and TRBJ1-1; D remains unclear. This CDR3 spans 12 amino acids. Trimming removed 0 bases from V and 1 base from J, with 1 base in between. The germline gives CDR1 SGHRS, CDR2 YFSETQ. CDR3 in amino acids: CASSLANTEAFF. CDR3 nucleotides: TGCGCCAGCAGCTTGGCGAACACTGAAGCTTTCTTT.

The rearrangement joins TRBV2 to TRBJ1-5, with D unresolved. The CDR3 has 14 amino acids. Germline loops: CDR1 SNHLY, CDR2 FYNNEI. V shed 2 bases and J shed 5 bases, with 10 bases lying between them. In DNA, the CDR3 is TGTGCCAGCAGTGAAAGTTATCAAGATCAGCCCCAGCATTTT. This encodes CASSESYQDQPQHF.

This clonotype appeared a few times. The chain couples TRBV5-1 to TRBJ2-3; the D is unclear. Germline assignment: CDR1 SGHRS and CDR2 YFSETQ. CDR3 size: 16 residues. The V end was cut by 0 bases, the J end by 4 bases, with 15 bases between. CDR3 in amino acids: CASSLALSNGADTQYF. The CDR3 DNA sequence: TGCGCCAGCAGCTTGGCCCTGTCCAATGGAGCAGATACGCAGTATTTT.

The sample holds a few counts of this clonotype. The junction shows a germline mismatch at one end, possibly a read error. The CDR3 loop reads CVSSAAGYEQYF. CDR3 DNA: TGTGTCAGCAGCGCTGCCGGCTACGAGCAGTACTTC. V is TRBV7-2 and J is TRBJ2-7; D is unclear. The length of the CDR3 is 12 residues. Looked up from germline, CDR1 is SGHTA and CDR2 is FQGNSA.

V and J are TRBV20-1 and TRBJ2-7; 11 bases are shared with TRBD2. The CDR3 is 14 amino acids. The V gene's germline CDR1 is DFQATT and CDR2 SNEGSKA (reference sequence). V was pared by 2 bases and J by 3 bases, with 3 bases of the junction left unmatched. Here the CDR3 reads CSARKGLAVYEQYF. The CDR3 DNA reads TGCAGTGCTAGAAAGGGACTAGCGGTCTACGAGCAGTACTTC.

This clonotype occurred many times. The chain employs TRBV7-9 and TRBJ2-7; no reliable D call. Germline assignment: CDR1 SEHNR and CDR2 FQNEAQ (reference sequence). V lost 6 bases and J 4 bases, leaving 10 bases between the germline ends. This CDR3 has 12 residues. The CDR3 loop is CASSLRNYEQYF. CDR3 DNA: TGTGCCAGCAGTTTAAGGAATTACGAGCAGTACTTC.

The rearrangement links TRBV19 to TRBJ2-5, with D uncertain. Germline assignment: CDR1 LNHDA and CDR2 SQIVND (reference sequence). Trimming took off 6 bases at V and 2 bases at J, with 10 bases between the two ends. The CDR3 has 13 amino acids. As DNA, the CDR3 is TGTGCCAGTAGCCTAGACAAGCAAGAGACCCAGTACTTC. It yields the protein CASSLDKQETQYF.

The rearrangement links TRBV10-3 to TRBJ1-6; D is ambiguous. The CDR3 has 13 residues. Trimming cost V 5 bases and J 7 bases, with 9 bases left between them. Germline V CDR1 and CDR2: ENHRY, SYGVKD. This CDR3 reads CAISNALNSPLHF. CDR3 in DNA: TGTGCCATCAGTAACGCATTAAATTCACCCCTCCACTTT.

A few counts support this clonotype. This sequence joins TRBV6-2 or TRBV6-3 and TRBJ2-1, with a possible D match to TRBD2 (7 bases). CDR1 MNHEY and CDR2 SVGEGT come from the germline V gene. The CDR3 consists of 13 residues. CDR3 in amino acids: CAPPGGGYNEQFF. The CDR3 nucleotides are TGTGCTCCTCCGGGGGGCGGATACAATGAGCAGTTCTTC.

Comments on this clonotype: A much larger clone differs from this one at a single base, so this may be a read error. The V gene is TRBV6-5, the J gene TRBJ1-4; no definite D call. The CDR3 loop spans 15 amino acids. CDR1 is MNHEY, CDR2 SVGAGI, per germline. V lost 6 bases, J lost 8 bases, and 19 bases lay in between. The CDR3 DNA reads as TGTGCCAGCAGGCCATCTAGTGCCCGCGTGGAAAAACTGTTTTTT. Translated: CASRPSSARVEKLFF.

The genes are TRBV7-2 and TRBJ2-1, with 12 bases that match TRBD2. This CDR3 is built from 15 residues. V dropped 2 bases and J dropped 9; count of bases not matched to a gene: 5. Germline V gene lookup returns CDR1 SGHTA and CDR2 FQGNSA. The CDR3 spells CASSLLSSGGAEQFF. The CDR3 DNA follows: TGTGCCAGCAGCTTATTGTCTAGCGGGGGGGCTGAGCAGTTCTTC.

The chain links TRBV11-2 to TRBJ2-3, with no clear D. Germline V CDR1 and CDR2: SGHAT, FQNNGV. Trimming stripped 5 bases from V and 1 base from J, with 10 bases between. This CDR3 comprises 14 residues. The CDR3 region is CASSARSGTDTQYF. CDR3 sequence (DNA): TGTGCCAGCAGCGCCCGGTCCGGCACAGATACGCAGTATTTT.

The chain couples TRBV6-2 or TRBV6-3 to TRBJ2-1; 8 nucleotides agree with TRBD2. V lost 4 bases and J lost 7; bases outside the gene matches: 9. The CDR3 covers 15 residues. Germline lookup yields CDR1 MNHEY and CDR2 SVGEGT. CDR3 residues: CASSSGGSTWNEQFF. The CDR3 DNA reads TGTGCCAGCAGTTCGGGGGGGTCTACGTGGAATGAGCAGTTCTTC.

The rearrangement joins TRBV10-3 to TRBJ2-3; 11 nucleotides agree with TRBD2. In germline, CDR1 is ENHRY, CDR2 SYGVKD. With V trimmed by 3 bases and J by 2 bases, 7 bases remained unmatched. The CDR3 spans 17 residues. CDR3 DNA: TGTGCCATCAGTGACCCTAGCGGGGGGCTCCCCACAGATACGCAGTATTTT. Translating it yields CAISDPSGGLPTDTQYF.

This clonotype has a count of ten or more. The DNA for the CDR3 is TGCGCCAGCAGCTTAGAGACGCGACAAGAGACCCAGTACTTC. Protein product: CASSLETRQETQYF. V usage is TRBV5-1 and J usage is TRBJ2-5; D gene uncertain. The CDR3 has 14 residues. V lost 2 bases, J lost 2 bases, and 10 bases lay in between. Germline-derived CDR1 and CDR2 are SGHRS and YFSETQ.

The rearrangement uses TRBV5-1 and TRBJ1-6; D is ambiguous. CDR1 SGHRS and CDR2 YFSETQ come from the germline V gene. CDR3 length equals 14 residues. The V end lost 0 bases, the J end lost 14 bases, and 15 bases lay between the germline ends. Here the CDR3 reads CASSLAGAPGSLHF. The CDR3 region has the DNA TGCGCCAGCAGCTTGGCAGGTGCCCCGGGATCCCTCCACTTT. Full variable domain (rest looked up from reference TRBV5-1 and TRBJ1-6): KAGVTQTPRYLIKTRGQQVTLSCSPISGHRSVSWYQQTPGQGLQFLFEYFSETQRNKGNFPGRFSGRQFSNSRSEMNVSTLELGDSALYLCASSLAGAPGSLHFGNGTRLTVT.

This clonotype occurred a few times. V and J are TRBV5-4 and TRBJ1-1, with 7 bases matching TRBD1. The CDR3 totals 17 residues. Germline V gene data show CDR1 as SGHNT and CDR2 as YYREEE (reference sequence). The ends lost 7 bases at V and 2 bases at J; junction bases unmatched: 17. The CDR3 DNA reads TGTGCCAGCGGCCCTCCGGAGGGGGCACGGATAAACACTGAAGCTTTCTTT. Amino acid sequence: CASGPPEGARINTEAFF.